The T cell receptor beta chain under discussion was sequenced for a study of cytomegalovirus exposure and HLA in healthy donors (dated by TCRdb to the late 2010s). Regarding the study in general: An earlier analysis of roughly 570 of the donors reported about 260 Gb of sequence data and some 110 million unique TCR beta sequences obtained from about 180 million T cells. An early release that covered fewer than 800 HLA-typed donors contained about 300 gigabases of sequencing data and 85 million to 100 million unique TCR sequences. Of the roughly 410 genotyped donors, 65% to 90% were placed in the genetic ancestry cluster associated with self-reported Caucasian donors. The study aimed to test whether signatures of past pathogen exposure could be identified by cataloging public T cell receptors. Using immunosequencing, the study profiled T cell repertoires from some 670 subjects and related those repertoires to cytomegalovirus serostatus. Along with the approximately 700-subject first cohort, a separate validation cohort of around 120 different subjects was used. High-throughput TCR immunosequencing, statistical association of individual TCRs with disease status, and machine learning were combined to predict cytomegalovirus infection status. A later analysis re-examined previously published TCR beta repertoires from several hundred donors and added high-resolution HLA genotyping to investigate patterns of TCR occurrence. The later analysis used no new phenotypic data to find candidate immune exposures, relying instead on TCR beta sequences and their occurrence across donors. An earlier analysis of 587 of the donors applied high-throughput TCR beta sequencing to assess whether each TCR beta V gene segment acted as functional or pseudogenic. Donor age, sex, ethnicity and CMV serostatus were compiled together with the repertoire data. Genome-wide SNP genotypes for about 65% of the 666 donors were used in a later genetic analysis, which treated that subset as a discovery cohort. Every repertoire in the discovery cohort had been generated on one and the same sequencing platform. HLA typing included class I and class II loci at four-digit resolution. Typing coverage varied by locus: roughly 620-640 donors for A, B, C, DRB1 and DQB1; roughly 520 for DQA1; more than 600 for DPA1; approximately 450 for DPB1. Because of strong linkage in the cohort, roughly 5 DR-DQ haplotypes were treated as single units for association and clustering. On average, roughly 240,000 unique TCR beta nucleotide sequences were sequenced per donor among 300 to 500 genotyped donors of the cohort, with 15% to 20% of those sequences being non-productive.

CDR1 SEHNR and CDR2 FQNEAQ were looked up in the germline V gene (reference sequence). The germline V end is reduced by 5 bases and the J end by 6 bases; junction bases left unmatched: 4. The CDR3, cysteine through phenylalanine, is 13 amino acids long. Just the 39-base CDR3 DNA is kept, in frame starting at base 1. The cohort consisted of 600 to 750 healthy bone marrow donors. At the time of sampling, every cohort member was nominally healthy, though immune exposures that went unrecorded were likely present. The donor was CMV seronegative and belonged to the group of 350 to 400 seronegative cohort members. Each donor provided a peripheral blood sample, and peripheral blood mononuclear cells were used for TCR beta sequencing. Genomic DNA was extracted from the blood cell samples with the Qiagen DNeasy Blood Extraction Kit. This clone has just one count. Its antigen is unknown. No base-level quality is on record; no much larger clone is a single base apart.

Receptor amplification or capture employed the immunoSEQ multiplex PCR assay. For the multiplex PCR, a mixture combining 60 forward primers for TCR Vbeta segments and 13 reverse primers for TCR Jbeta segments was used. A multiplex PCR assay on genomic DNA amplified the CDR3 region of rearranged TCR beta genes. Amplified TCR beta libraries were sequenced as 87-base-pair reads on the Illumina HiSeq System. The authors' analysis ran thus. In a later analysis, 80 million or so unique TCR beta chains were counted across the roughly 610 repertoires, and around 11 million of these chains were shared by at least two donors. Raw reads were error-corrected and collapsed into unique sequences with a nearest-neighbor algorithm that merged closely related sequences to remove PCR and sequencing errors. To assign V, D and J gene segments, CDR3 sequences were aligned to IMGT reference sequences. For a sequence to be retained, a match of at least six nucleotides was required to both a V gene segment and a J gene segment. A rearrangement was called productive if the CDR3 had no stop codons and remained in frame with V and J, and every other rearrangement was called non-productive. CDR3 was defined according to IMGT convention as the region running from the second conserved V-encoded cysteine to the conserved J-encoded phenylalanine. In an earlier analysis of roughly 580 of the donors, sequences lacking an unambiguous match to a single V gene segment were excluded. An earlier analysis of some 610 of the donors called V segments functional above 56.7% productive rearrangements and segregating when the between-donor standard deviation exceeded 5%. A statistical classification framework was built for diagnosing cytomegalovirus status from the catalog of TCR beta chain sequences. A later analysis assigned V and J genes by comparing TCR nucleotide sequences with IMGT/GENE-DB human TR gene sequences. The TCRdist pipeline was used in a later analysis to assign CDR3 sequences and most-parsimonious VDJ recombination scenarios. In a later analysis, each TCR beta chain was defined by its CDR3 amino acid sequence together with its V-gene family, and reads without a unique V-gene family were excluded. To address suspected cross-contamination and a sequencing artifact, a later analysis removed approximately 600 highly shared, low-generation-probability nucleotide sequences. A later analysis calculated a clonal expansion index for each public chain from normalized within-repertoire ranks of inferred template counts. A later analysis computed generation probabilities with a VDJ recombination model fitted to out-of-frame rearrangements, and checked the results against IGoR. In a later analysis, TCR-TCR, TCR-HLA and TCR-CMV co-occurrence was scored with hypergeometric tests, and a repertoire-size bias correction was applied to TCR pairs. False discovery rates were estimated in a later analysis by permuting HLA or CMV assignments 20 times. In a later analysis, co-occurring TCRs were grouped with DBSCAN, and TCRdist sequence similarity was added when clustering was performed within HLA-allele-positive subsets. Co-occurrence clustering excluded repertoires with fewer than 30,000 or more than 120,000 public chains, plus five with anomalous nucleotide sharing. TCRdb took this table from immuneACCESS and kept in-frame rearrangements with V and J called. Such tables lack part of the clones; where checked against another copy, unresolved V genes explain under half of the gap, and the rest is unexplained. For V, J and clone size, that table is used; D and trimming come from the DNA. In this sample the table shows tens of thousands of clones, 70% to 80% of which occur a single time. The ten largest make up about 4% of the sample.

What the research found in general, with its limitations: The earlier analysis of 587 of the donors excluded some 15 rarely observed V segments, including chromosome 9 orphons, because counts were too low. Across donors, most TCR sequences were observed very rarely, whereas some public TCRs were present in many individuals. In a later analysis, HLA-associated TCR beta chains were found to be more clonally expanded and to have lower generation probabilities than equally common non-associated chains. Specific HLA alleles were associated with around 18,000 TCR beta sequences at a false discovery rate of 0.05 in a later analysis. An association between a missense DCLRE1C variant and V-gene and J-gene trimming of TCR beta chains was found in a later genetic analysis and replicated in an independent cohort. A few of the identified cytomegalovirus-associated TCR beta chains were confirmed in vitro to be specific for cytomegalovirus antigens. CMV serostatus was the only immune exposure information available for the cohort. Correlated functional status among segregating V segments might reflect linkage disequilibrium, but an unknown experimental factor could not be ruled out. The classifier was reported to diagnose cytomegalovirus status with high specificity and sensitivity in both the original cohort and the validation cohort. Some IMGT-functional V segments, including TRBV6-2 and TRBV6-3, could not be told apart with the 87-base-pair reads, so those segments were excluded. Assigning TCR associations to individual alleles was difficult when HLA alleles, especially DR and DQ, strongly co-occurred. Because some donors lacked HLA typing at each locus, the association tests relied only on the typed subset. According to a later analysis, TCR association rates differed among HLA loci, with DRB1 alleles showing the most associated TCRs and HLA-C alleles showing the fewest. An earlier analysis of some 560 of the donors showed that most TCR beta V segments appeared in productive rearrangements either about 87% or about 30% of the time, which broadly matched IMGT annotations. The cohort was sequenced for TCR beta chains only, and without alpha or paired-chain data the features that could be detected were limited. Several of the top co-occurrence clusters appeared to be linked to parvovirus B19, influenza, CMV and Epstein-Barr virus, according to a later analysis. A further reported finding was that TCR beta sequences accurately predicted the HLA-A and HLA-B alleles for most subjects in the first cohort. In a later analysis, most CMV-associated TCR beta chains were found to appear HLA-restricted, with HLA associations seemingly driven largely by CMV exposure. The sequencing pipeline was judged likely to have produced a cluster of highly shared sequence variants as a technical artifact. The study listed around 160 TCR beta chains as associated with cytomegalovirus. The authors suggested that the approach could potentially be extended to other disease states and immunological phenotypes. Presence/absence analyses assumed roughly uniform sequencing depth across donors, an assumption that may not hold. A later genetic analysis reported fewer N-insertions in productive TCRs among donors in an Asian-associated ancestry cluster than the roughly 620-donor mean.

This clonotype was obtained from a man aged 25-40 years in good health and CMV-seronegative. This chain joins TRBV7-9 to TRBJ2-1, with TRBD2 matching 7 junction bases. What was sequenced was PBMCs. The CDR3 protein sequence reads: CASSRDYRNEQFF. The bases read TGTGCCAGCAGCCGGGACTACCGCAATGAGCAGTTCTTC.